These 6 T cell receptor beta chains were all obtained from the same sample, sequenced in a study of cytomegalovirus exposure and HLA in healthy donors (dated by TCRdb to 2016 to 2017). The library relied on the immunoSEQ multiplex PCR assay. The multiplex PCR relied on a mix of 60 forward primers for TCR Vbeta segments and 13 reverse primers for TCR Jbeta segments. The source is immuneACCESS, and TCRdb retained only in-frame sequences with V and J called. Part of the clones is not carried over; for the studies checked, unresolved V genes explain less than half of this, and the remainder is unexplained. The table for this sample lists 100,000 to 150,000 clones; about 70% of them were counted only once. The ten most abundant clones make up about 2.7% of the sample. Sequencing was carried out using PBMCs. These receptors all come from an older woman in good health and CMV-seropositive.

The V gene is TRBV7-8, the J gene TRBJ1-2, with D perhaps TRBD1 (6 bases). The V gene lost 3 bases and the J gene lost 7 bases, with 12 bases spanning the gap. The CDR3 is made up of 13 amino acids. Germline values: CDR1 SGHVS, CDR2 FQNEAQ. In DNA, the CDR3 is TGTGCCAGCAGCTTGTACAGGGAGAGTGGCTACACCTTC. It translates to CASSLYRESGYTF.

The V and J genes are TRBV9 and TRBJ1-5; TRBD1 matches at 9 bases. The CDR3 has 15 amino acids. V lost 3 bases to trimming and J lost 4 bases; unmatched junction nucleotides: 5. Per the germline V gene, CDR1 is SGDLS and CDR2 is YYNGEE. CDR3 coding DNA: TGTGCCAGCAGCGCCTCCGGGACAGGGAATCAGCCCCAGCATTTT. As protein: CASSASGTGNQPQHF.

This chain uses TRBV18 with TRBJ1-1, with a tentative D call TRBD1 (5 bases). Germline assignment: CDR1 KGHSH and CDR2 LQKENI. V dropped 3 bases and J dropped 4 bases, with 12 bases sitting between them. The CDR3 runs to 14 residues. The CDR3 region is CASSPTGTTTEAFF. For the CDR3, the DNA is TGTGCCAGCTCACCGACCGGGACTACCACTGAAGCTTTCTTT.

This chain uses TRBV19 with TRBJ1-2, with 9 bases aligning to TRBD1. Germline V gene lookup returns CDR1 LNHDA and CDR2 SQIVND (reference sequence). The V and J ends lost 4 bases and 8 bases, in that order; junction bases with no gene match: 8. This CDR3 comprises 14 residues. CDR3 protein: CASSNTGGANGYTF. DNA of the CDR3: TGTGCCAGTAGTAATACAGGGGGCGCGAACGGCTACACCTTC.

The gene calls are TRBV10-1 and TRBJ2-7, with 7 bases lining up with TRBD1. The CDR3 extends over 14 amino acids. Germline-derived CDR1 and CDR2 are WNHNN and SYGVQD (reference sequence). V trimming: 5 bases; J trimming: 2 bases; junction bases outside the gene matches: 6. CDR3 bases: TGCGCCAGCAGTTCCGGGACAGACGCCTACGAGCAGTACTTC. It codes for CASSSGTDAYEQYF.

This chain links TRBV19 with TRBJ1-3, with 7 bases lining up with TRBD1. V was pared by 9 bases and J by 7 bases, with 12 bases of the junction left unmatched. The germline gives CDR1 LNHDA, CDR2 SQIVND (reference sequence). The CDR3 covers 14 residues. The DNA for the CDR3 is TGTGCCAGCGGCGAGGGGGCCGATGGGAACACCATATATTTT. Its translation is CASGEGADGNTIYF.